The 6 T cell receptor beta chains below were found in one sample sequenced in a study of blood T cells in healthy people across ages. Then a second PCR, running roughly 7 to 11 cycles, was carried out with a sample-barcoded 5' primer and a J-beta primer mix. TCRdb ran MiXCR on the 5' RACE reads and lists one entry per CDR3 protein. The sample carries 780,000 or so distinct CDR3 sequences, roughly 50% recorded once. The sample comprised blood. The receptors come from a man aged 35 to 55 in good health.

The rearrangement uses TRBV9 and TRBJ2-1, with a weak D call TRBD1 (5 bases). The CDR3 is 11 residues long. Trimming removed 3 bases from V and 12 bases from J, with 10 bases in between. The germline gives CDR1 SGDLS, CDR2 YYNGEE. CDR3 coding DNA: TGTGCCAGCAGCGCGGACATCACGCAGTTCTTC. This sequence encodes CASSADITQFF.

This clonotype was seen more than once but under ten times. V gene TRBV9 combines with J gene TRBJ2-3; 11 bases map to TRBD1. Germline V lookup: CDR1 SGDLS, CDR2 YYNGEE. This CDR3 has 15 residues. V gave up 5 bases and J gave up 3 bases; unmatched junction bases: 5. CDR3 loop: CASSAGTGGTDTQYF. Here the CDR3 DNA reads TGTGCCAGCAGTGCCGGGACAGGGGGTACAGATACGCAGTATTTT.

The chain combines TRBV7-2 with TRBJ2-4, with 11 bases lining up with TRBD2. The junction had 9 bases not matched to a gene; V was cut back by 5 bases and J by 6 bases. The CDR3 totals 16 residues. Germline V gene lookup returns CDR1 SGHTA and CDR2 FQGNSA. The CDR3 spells CASSASGGRAGNIQYF. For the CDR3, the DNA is TGTGCCAGCAGCGCTAGCGGGGGGCGGGCGGGAAACATTCAGTACTTC.

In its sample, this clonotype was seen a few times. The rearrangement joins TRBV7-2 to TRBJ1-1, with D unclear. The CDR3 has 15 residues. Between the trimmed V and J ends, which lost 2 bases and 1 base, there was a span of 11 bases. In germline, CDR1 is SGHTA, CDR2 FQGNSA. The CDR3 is CASSLTPSGNTEAFF. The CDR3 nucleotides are TGTGCCAGCAGCTTAACTCCCAGTGGGAACACTGAAGCTTTCTTT.

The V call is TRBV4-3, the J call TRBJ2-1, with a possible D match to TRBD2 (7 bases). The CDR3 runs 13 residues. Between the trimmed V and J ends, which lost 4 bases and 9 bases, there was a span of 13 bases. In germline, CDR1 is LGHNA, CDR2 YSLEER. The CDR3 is CASSRDTSAEQFF. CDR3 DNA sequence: TGCGCCAGCAGCCGGGACACTAGCGCTGAGCAGTTCTTC.

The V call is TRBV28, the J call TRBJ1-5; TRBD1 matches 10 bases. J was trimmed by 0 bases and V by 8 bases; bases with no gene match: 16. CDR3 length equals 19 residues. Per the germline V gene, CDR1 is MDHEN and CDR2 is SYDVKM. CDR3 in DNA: TGTGCCAGCTCTCCTGGGGGGACAGGGGCCAGGTATAGCAATCAGCCCCAGCATTTT. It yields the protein CASSPGGTGARYSNQPQHF.